One sample yielded the 25 T cell receptor beta chains listed below, sequenced in a study of post-analysis software for immune sequencing data. Study outcomes and limitations: Relative to controls, patients had five TRBV segments at higher frequency, with TRBV5-6, TRBV5-1 and TRBV20-1 among these.

For these TCRs, the target antigens are not known. Unique molecular identifiers were present in the TCR beta cDNA libraries. TCRdb reprocessed the PCR reads with MiXCR, giving one entry per CDR3 protein. This table has roughly 400,000 distinct CDR3 sequences, roughly 40% appearing once. The sequenced sample was blood. The receptors stem from a girl aged 2 to 10 with multiple sclerosis.

Regarding this clonotype: A read error may account for a junction end that differs from germline. The chain couples TRBV28 to TRBJ2-7; 9 nucleotides line up with TRBD2. Looked up from germline, CDR1 is MDHEN and CDR2 is SYDVKM. The CDR3 loop spans 16 amino acids. CDR3 nucleotides: TGTGCCAGCAGTTTAGGTGGACTAGCGATCCCCCACGAGCGGTACTTC. This translates into CASSLGGLAIPHERYF.

The V and J genes are TRBV2 and TRBJ2-1, with 8 nucleotides matching TRBD2. The junction had 15 bases not matched to a gene; V was cut back by 7 bases and J by 7 bases. The CDR3 has 16 amino acids. CDR1 and CDR2 from the germline V gene are SNHLY and FYNNEI. This chain's CDR3 is CASTNRAGALWNEQFF. CDR3 bases: TGTGCCAGCACCAACAGAGCGGGGGCCCTCTGGAATGAGCAGTTCTTC.

This clonotype occurred a few times. The rearrangement uses TRBV5-1 and TRBJ2-3, with D hard to call. This CDR3 has 15 residues. The germline gives CDR1 SGHRS, CDR2 YFSETQ. Trimming stripped 0 bases from V and 2 bases from J, with 10 bases between. CDR3 protein: CASSLVPGPTDTQYF. Here the CDR3 DNA reads TGCGCCAGCAGCTTGGTTCCGGGCCCCACAGATACGCAGTATTTT. The full variable domain, with the rest looked up from reference TRBV5-1 and TRBJ2-3, is KAGVTQTPRYLIKTRGQQVTLSCSPISGHRSVSWYQQTPGQGLQFLFEYFSETQRNKGNFPGRFSGRQFSNSRSEMNVSTLELGDSALYLCASSLVPGPTDTQYFGPGTRLTVL.

The table lists this clonotype with many counts. The chain employs TRBV20-1 and TRBJ2-5; D is ambiguous. The CDR3 contains 12 residues. Germline V gene lookup returns CDR1 DFQATT and CDR2 SNEGSKA (reference sequence). V lost 0 bases and J lost 5, with 7 bases in between. The CDR3 nucleotides are TGCAGTGCTAGAGAATTGGGGGAGACCCAGTACTTC. It encodes CSARELGETQYF.

The chain is built from TRBV28 and TRBJ2-7; 7 bases are shared with TRBD1. The germline CDR1 and CDR2 sequences are MDHEN and SYDVKM. With V trimmed by 5 bases and J by 3 bases, 10 bases remained unmatched. This CDR3 spans 15 amino acids. Here the CDR3 reads CASSTHRGWDYEQYF. CDR3 DNA: TGTGCCAGCAGTACCCACAGGGGTTGGGACTACGAGCAGTACTTC.

This clonotype was seen a few times. The chain is built from TRBV5-5 and TRBJ2-1, with 8 bases aligning to TRBD2. V shed 1 base and J 2 bases; nucleotides not matched to a gene: 5. CDR3 length: 16 residues. Germline V gene lookup returns CDR1 SGHKS and CDR2 YYEKEE (reference sequence). This chain's CDR3 is CASSLNGRATYNEQFF. CDR3 in DNA: TGTGCCAGCAGCTTGAACGGGAGGGCCACCTACAATGAGCAGTTCTTC.

This clonotype was found a few times. V gene TRBV5-4 combines with J gene TRBJ2-3, with a tentative D call TRBD2 (5 bases). Between the trimmed V and J ends, which lost 4 bases and 1 base, there was a span of 10 bases. The germline CDR1 and CDR2 sequences are SGHNT and YYREEE (reference sequence). The CDR3 is 14 residues long. CDR3 loop: CASSMSGRTDTQYF. In DNA form, the CDR3 reads TGTGCCAGCAGCATGAGCGGTCGCACAGATACGCAGTATTTT.

The CDR3 spells CSVSWTNQETQYF. CDR3 bases: TGCAGCGTTTCGTGGACTAACCAAGAGACCCAGTACTTC. This chain joins TRBV29-1 and TRBJ2-5, with a tentative D call TRBD2 (6 bases). Looked up from germline, CDR1 is SQVTM and CDR2 is ANQGSEA. V was clipped by 5 bases and J by 0 bases, with 10 bases between them. The CDR3 length is 13 residues.

This clonotype has just one count. Here the CDR3 DNA reads TGCAGTGCTAGAGTACTAGCGGGGGGGCTTAATGAGCAGTACTTC. Encoded protein: CSARVLAGGLNEQYF. This chain links TRBV20-1 with TRBJ2-5; 13 bases match TRBD2. Germline loops: CDR1 DFQATT, CDR2 SNEGSKA (reference sequence). J lost 11 bases, V lost 1 base, and 10 bases had no gene match. The length of the CDR3 is 15 residues.

This clonotype was seen only a few times. The chain has TRBV7-6 and TRBJ2-1; 7 bases align to TRBD1. Germline CDR1 SGHVS, CDR2 FNYEAQ. V lost 6 bases and J lost 8; bases outside the gene matches: 10. The CDR3 length is 14 residues. CDR3 sequence reads: CASSPRDSWHEQFF. CDR3 bases: TGTGCCAGCAGTCCCCGGGACAGTTGGCATGAGCAGTTCTTC.

The chain uses TRBV12-3 or TRBV12-4 and TRBJ1-5; the match to TRBD1 covers 8 bases. The CDR3 loop spans 15 amino acids. J was trimmed by 4 bases and V by 4 bases; bases with no gene match: 6. The CDR3 protein is CASSSRQGRNQPQHF. The DNA for the CDR3 is TGTGCCAGCAGTTCGCGACAGGGGAGAAATCAGCCCCAGCATTTT.

The chain couples TRBV15 to TRBJ2-5, with D maybe TRBD1 (6 bases). V was shortened by 0 bases and J by 6 bases, with 14 bases between the two germline ends. This CDR3 has 15 amino acids. Germline V gene sequence: CDR1 LNHNV, CDR2 YYDKDF (reference sequence). The CDR3 sequence is CATSRDPTGVKTQYF. For the CDR3, the DNA is TGTGCCACCAGCAGAGACCCGACAGGCGTGAAGACCCAGTACTTC.

This clonotype was seen only a few times. This chain connects TRBV7-9 to TRBJ1-1; D is ambiguous. This CDR3 has 12 residues. The ends were cut back, 3 bases at V and 8 bases at J, with 10 bases in the middle. In germline, CDR1 is SEHNR, CDR2 FQNEAQ (reference sequence). The CDR3 is CASSLPGPEAFF. CDR3 DNA: TGTGCCAGCAGCTTGCCGGGCCCGGAAGCTTTCTTT.

The CDR3 nucleotides are TGCAGTGCTAGAGATGGAAACGTGGCCGAGACAGGGTACTACACCTTC. Amino acid sequence: CSARDGNVAETGYYTF. The chain is built from TRBV20-1 and TRBJ1-2; 7 nucleotides agree with TRBD1. The trim removed 0 bases at V and 10 bases at J, leaving 17 bases unmatched. Looked up from germline, CDR1 is DFQATT and CDR2 is SNEGSKA (reference sequence). This CDR3 has 16 residues.

This clonotype was counted a few times. The CDR3 loop is CASRRTSGSYEQFF. For the CDR3, the DNA is TGTGCCAGCAGGCGGACTAGCGGGAGTTATGAGCAGTTCTTC. The genes are TRBV6-4 and TRBJ2-1; 13 bases are a match to TRBD2. The CDR3 loop spans 14 amino acids. The germline V gene encodes CDR1 MRHNA and CDR2 SNTAGT. V shed 6 bases and J 8 bases; nucleotides not matched to a gene: 4.

This clonotype was counted between two and nine times. The gene calls are TRBV28 and TRBJ2-5; TRBD2 matches at 7 bases. Trimming removed 3 bases from V and 3 bases from J; junction bases left unmatched: 7. Germline lookup yields CDR1 MDHEN and CDR2 SYDVKM. The CDR3 is 15 amino acids. The CDR3 region is CASSFGGGTKETQYF. CDR3 coding DNA: TGTGCCAGCAGTTTTGGGGGGGGGACGAAAGAGACCCAGTACTTC. The whole variable domain, filled in from reference TRBV28 and TRBJ2-5, reads DVKVTQSSRYLVKRTGEKVFLECVQDMDHENMFWYRQDPGLGLRLIYFSYDVKMKEKGDIPEGYSVSREKKERFSLILESASTNQTSMYLCASSFGGGTKETQYFGPGTRLLVL.

V gene TRBV12-3 or TRBV12-4 combines with J gene TRBJ2-2; TRBD2 agrees at 8 bases. The CDR3 covers 15 residues. Trimming took 7 bases from V and 7 from J; bases not matched to a gene: 11. The CDR3 sequence is CASTAGTSGVGELFF. For the CDR3, the DNA is TGTGCCAGCACTGCCGGGACTAGTGGGGTCGGGGAGCTGTTTTTT.

This chain connects TRBV7-2 to TRBJ1-2; D not resolved. In germline, CDR1 is SGHTA, CDR2 FQGNSA. The V gene lost 6 bases and the J gene lost 0 bases, with 14 bases spanning the gap. The CDR3 totals 15 residues. The CDR3 region has the DNA TGTGCCAGCAGTTTGACCGACGCTCCTAACTATGGCTACACCTTC. Its protein is CASSLTDAPNYGYTF. Filled out from reference TRBV7-2 and TRBJ1-2, the complete variable domain reads GAGVSQSPSNKVTEKGKDVELRCDPISGHTALYWYRQSLGQGLEFLIYFQGNSAPDKSGLPSDRFSAERTGGSVSTLTIQRTQQEDSAVYLCASSLTDAPNYGYTFGSGTRLTVV.

In its sample, this clonotype was seen once. This rearrangement joins TRBV7-2 to TRBJ2-1; D gene ambiguous. Trimming cost V 3 bases and J 7 bases, with 16 bases left between them. This CDR3 is built from 15 residues. Germline V gene sequence: CDR1 SGHTA, CDR2 FQGNSA. The CDR3 spells CASSLMLRVRNEQFF. The CDR3 coding sequence is TGTGCCAGCAGCTTGATGTTACGGGTTCGGAATGAGCAGTTCTTC.

A few counts support this clonotype. This sequence joins TRBV7-9 and TRBJ1-2; TRBD1 might be the D (6 bases). The germline V gene encodes CDR1 SEHNR and CDR2 FQNEAQ (reference sequence). V shed 2 bases and J shed 4 bases, with 14 bases lying between them. CDR3 length equals 15 residues. The CDR3 region is CASSLTWSGVYGYTF. The CDR3 DNA reads as TGTGCCAGCAGCTTAACGTGGTCAGGGGTCTATGGCTACACCTTC.

J is TRBJ1-5 and V is TRBV20-1, with 8 bases fitting TRBD1. The junction had 4 bases not matched to a gene; V was cut back by 5 bases and J by 7 bases. Looked up from germline, CDR1 is DFQATT and CDR2 is SNEGSKA (reference sequence). The CDR3 runs to 12 residues. CDR3 in amino acids: CSAWTGRQPQHF. The CDR3 region has the DNA TGCAGTGCTTGGACAGGGAGGCAGCCCCAGCATTTT.

The genes are TRBV15 and TRBJ1-1, with D unresolved. Trimming cost V 4 bases and J 0 bases, with 15 bases left between them. Germline V gene sequence: CDR1 LNHNV, CDR2 YYDKDF (reference sequence). The CDR3 is 16 amino acids. The CDR3, as DNA: TGTGCCACCAGCACCCCCGGACGAGGGCTGAACACTGAAGCTTTCTTT. This codes for CATSTPGRGLNTEAFF.

This clonotype showed up many times. The CDR3 region is CSVEDGGSETQYF. The CDR3, as DNA: TGCAGCGTTGAAGATGGGGGGTCGGAGACCCAGTACTTC. The chain links TRBV29-1 to TRBJ2-5, with D tentatively TRBD2 (6 bases). The CDR3 covers 13 residues. In germline, CDR1 is SQVTM, CDR2 ANQGSEA. The V end lost 0 bases, the J end lost 5 bases, and 10 bases lay between the germline ends.

V and J are TRBV4-3 and TRBJ2-1; 9 nucleotides align to TRBD2. CDR3 length: 18 residues. Germline loops: CDR1 LGHNA, CDR2 YSLEER. V lost 0 bases and J lost 7; bases outside the gene matches: 13. In nucleotides, the CDR3 is TGCGCCAGCAGCCAAGATCCTAGAGTCGCGGGAGGGGGGAATGAGCAGTTCTTC. Translated, it gives CASSQDPRVAGGGNEQFF.

This clonotype was seen a few times. The chain recombines TRBV20-1 with TRBJ2-1; TRBD2 matches 9 bases. Trimming took 6 bases from V and 4 from J; bases not matched to a gene: 16. The CDR3 is 17 residues long. Germline loops: CDR1 DFQATT, CDR2 SNEGSKA (reference sequence). CDR3 DNA sequence: TGCAGTGCCCAACCCCCGGGACTAGCAGATATTTACAATGAGCAGTTCTTC. Translation: CSAQPPGLADIYNEQFF.